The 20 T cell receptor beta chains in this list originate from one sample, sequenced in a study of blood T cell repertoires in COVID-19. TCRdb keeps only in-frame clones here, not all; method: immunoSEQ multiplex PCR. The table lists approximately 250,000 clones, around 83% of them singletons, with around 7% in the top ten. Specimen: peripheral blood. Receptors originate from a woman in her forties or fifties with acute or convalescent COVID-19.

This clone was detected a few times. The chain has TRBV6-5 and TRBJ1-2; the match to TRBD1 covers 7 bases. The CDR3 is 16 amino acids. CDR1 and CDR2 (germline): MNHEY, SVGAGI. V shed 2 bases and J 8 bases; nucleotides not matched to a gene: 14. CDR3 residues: CASSYPRQGLDWGYTF. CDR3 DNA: TGTGCCAGCAGTTACCCTCGACAGGGTCTCGACTGGGGCTACACCTTC.

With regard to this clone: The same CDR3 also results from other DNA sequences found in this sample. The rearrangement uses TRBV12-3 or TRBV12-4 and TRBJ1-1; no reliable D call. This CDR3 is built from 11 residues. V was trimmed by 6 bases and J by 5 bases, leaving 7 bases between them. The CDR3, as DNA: TGTGCCAGCAGCCCCAGAACTGAAGCTTTCTTT. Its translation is CASSPRTEAFF.

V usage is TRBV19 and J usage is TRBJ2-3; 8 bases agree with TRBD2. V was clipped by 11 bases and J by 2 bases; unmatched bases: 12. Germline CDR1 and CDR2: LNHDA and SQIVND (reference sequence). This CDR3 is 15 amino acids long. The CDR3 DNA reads TGTGCCTCTTCCCGGGGGGGCCGTTTCACAGATACGCAGTATTTT. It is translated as CASSRGGRFTDTQYF.

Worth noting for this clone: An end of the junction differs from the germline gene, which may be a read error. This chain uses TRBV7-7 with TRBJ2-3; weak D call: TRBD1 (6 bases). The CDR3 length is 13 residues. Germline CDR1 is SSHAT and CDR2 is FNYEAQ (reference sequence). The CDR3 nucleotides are TGTGCTAGCAGCTCAGGGGCTGGAGATACGCAGTATTTT. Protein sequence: CASSSGAGDTQYF.

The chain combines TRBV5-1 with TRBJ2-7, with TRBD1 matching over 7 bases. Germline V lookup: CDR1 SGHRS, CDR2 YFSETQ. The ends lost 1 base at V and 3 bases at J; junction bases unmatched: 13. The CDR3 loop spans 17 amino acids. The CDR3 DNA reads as TGCGCCAGCAGCTTGAGTCCCAGTGGGACAGCGATCTACGAGCAGTACTTC. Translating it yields CASSLSPSGTAIYEQYF.

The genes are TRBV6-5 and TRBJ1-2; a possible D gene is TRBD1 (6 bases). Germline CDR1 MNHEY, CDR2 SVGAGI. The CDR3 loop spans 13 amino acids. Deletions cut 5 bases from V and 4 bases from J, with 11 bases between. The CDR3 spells CASSPDRFYGYTF. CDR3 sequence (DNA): TGTGCCAGCAGTCCGGACAGATTCTATGGCTACACCTTC.

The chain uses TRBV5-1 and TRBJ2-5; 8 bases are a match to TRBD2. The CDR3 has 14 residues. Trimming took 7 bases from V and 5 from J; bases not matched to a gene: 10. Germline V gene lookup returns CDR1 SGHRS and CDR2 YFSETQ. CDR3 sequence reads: CASRVSGAGETQYF. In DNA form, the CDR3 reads TGCGCCAGCCGCGTTAGCGGGGCCGGGGAGACCCAGTACTTC.

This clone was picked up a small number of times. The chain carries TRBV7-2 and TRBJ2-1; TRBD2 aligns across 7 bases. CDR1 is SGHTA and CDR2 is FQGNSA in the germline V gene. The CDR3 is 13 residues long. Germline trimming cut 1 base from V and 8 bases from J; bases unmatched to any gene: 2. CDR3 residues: CASSLGAGHEQFF. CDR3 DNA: TGTGCCAGCAGCTTAGGAGCGGGGCATGAGCAGTTCTTC. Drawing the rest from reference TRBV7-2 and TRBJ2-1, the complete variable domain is GAGVSQSPSNKVTEKGKDVELRCDPISGHTALYWYRQSLGQGLEFLIYFQGNSAPDKSGLPSDRFSAERTGGSVSTLTIQRTQQEDSAVYLCASSLGAGHEQFFGPGTRLTVL.

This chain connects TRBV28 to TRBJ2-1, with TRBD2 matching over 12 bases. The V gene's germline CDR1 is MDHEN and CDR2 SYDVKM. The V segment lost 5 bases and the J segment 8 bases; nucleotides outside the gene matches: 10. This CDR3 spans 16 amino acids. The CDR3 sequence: CASSLAGGPISYEQFF. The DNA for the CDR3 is TGTGCCAGCAGTCTAGCGGGGGGGCCGATTAGCTATGAGCAGTTCTTC.

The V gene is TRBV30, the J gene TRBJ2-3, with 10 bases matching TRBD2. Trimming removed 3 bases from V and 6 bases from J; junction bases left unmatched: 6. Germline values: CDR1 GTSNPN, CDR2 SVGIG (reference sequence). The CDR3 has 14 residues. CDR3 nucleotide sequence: TGTGCCTGGAGGACCGGGACTAGCGCGGATACGCAGTATTTT. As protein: CAWRTGTSADTQYF. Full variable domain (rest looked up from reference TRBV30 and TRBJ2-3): SQTIHQWPATLVQPVGSPLSLECTVEGTSNPNLYWYRQAAGRGLQLLFYSVGIGQISSEVPQNLSASRPQDRQFILSSKKLLLSDSGFYLCAWRTGTSADTQYFGPGTRLTVL.

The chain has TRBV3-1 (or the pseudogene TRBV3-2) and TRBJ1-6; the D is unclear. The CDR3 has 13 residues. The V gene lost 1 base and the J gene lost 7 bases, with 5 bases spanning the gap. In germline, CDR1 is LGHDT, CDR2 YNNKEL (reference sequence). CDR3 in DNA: TGTGCCAGCAGCCAAGGGGAGAATTCACCCCTCCACTTT. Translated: CASSQGENSPLHF.

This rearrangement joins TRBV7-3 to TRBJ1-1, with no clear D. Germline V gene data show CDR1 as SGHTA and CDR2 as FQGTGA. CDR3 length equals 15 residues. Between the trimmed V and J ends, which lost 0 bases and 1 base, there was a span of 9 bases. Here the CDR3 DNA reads TGTGCCAGCAGCTTAACGAGCGGCCGGAACACTGAAGCTTTCTTT. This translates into CASSLTSGRNTEAFF.

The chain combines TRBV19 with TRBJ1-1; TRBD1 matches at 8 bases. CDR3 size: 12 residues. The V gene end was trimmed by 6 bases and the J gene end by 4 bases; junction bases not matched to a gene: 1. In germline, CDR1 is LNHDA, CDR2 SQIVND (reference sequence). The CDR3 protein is CASRQGGTEAFF. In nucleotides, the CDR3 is TGTGCCAGTAGACAGGGGGGCACTGAAGCTTTCTTT. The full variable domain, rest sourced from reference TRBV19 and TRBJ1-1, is DGGITQSPKYLFRKEGQNVTLSCEQNLNHDAMYWYRQDPGQGLRLIYYSQIVNDFQKGDIAEGYSVSREKKESFPLTVTSAQKNPTAFYLCASRQGGTEAFFGQGTRLTVV.

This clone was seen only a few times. In DNA, the CDR3 is TGTGCCAGGAAACAGGGAGCGGGCTACACCTTC. This gives the protein CARKQGAGYTF. J is TRBJ1-2 and V is TRBV2, with D possibly matching TRBD1 (6 bases). The ends were cut back, 9 bases at V and 8 bases at J, with 13 bases in the middle. The CDR3 is made up of 11 amino acids. Per germline, CDR1 SNHLY and CDR2 FYNNEI. The whole variable domain, remainder taken from reference TRBV2 and TRBJ1-2, is EPEVTQTPSHQVTQMGQEVILRCVPISNHLYFYWYRQILGQKVEFLVSFYNNEISEKSEIFDDQFSVERPDGSNFTLKIRSTKLEDSAMYFCARKQGAGYTFGSGTRLTVV.

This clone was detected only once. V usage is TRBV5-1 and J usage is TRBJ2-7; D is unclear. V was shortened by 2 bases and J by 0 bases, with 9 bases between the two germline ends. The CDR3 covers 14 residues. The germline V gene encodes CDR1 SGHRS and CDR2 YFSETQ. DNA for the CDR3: TGCGCCAGCAGCTTCACCGCAGGCTCCTACGAGCAGTACTTC. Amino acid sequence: CASSFTAGSYEQYF.

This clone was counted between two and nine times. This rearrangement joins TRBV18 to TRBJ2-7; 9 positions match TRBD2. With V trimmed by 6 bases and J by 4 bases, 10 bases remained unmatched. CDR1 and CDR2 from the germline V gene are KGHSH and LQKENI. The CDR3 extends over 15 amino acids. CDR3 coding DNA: TGTGCCAGCTCCTCACTCCGACTAGCGGAATACGAGCAGTACTTC. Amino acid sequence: CASSSLRLAEYEQYF.

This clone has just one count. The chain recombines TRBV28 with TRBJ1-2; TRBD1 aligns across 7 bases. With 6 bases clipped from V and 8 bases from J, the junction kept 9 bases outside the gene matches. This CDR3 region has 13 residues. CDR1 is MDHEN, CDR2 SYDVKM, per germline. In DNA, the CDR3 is TGTGCCAGCAGACTGGGACAGAAGAACGGCTACACCTTC. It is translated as CASRLGQKNGYTF.

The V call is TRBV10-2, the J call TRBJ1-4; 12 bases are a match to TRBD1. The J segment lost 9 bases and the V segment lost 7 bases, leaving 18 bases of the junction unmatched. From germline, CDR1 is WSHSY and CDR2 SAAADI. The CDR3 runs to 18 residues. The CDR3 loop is CASTEGGTGGYTLQKLFF. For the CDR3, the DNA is TGCGCCAGCACTGAAGGTGGGACAGGGGGCTATACCTTGCAAAAACTGTTTTTT.

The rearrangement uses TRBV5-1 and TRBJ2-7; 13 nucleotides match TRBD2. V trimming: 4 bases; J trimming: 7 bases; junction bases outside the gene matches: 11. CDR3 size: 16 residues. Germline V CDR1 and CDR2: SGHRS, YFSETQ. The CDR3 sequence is CASSPFTSGRAGEQYF. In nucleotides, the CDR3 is TGCGCCAGCAGCCCGTTTACTAGCGGGAGGGCCGGGGAGCAGTACTTC.

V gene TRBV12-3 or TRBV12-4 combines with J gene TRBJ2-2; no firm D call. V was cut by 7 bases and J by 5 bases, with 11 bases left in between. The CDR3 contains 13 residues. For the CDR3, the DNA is TGTGCCAGCACCCCGACACCAACCGGGGAGCTGTTTTTT. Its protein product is CASTPTPTGELFF.